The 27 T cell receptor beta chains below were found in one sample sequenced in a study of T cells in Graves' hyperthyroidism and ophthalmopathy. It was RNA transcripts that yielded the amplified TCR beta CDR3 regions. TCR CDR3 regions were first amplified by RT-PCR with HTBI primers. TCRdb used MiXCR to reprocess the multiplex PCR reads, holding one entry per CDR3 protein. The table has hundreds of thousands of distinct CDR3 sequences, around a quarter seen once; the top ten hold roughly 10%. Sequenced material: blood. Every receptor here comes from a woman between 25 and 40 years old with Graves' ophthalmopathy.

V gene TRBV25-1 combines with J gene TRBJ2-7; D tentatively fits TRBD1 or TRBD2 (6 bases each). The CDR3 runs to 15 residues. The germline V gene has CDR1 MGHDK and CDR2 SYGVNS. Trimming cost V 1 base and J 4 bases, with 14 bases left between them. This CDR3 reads CASSESGAQTYEQYF. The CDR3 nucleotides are TGTGCCAGCAGTGAATCGGGGGCGCAGACATACGAGCAGTACTTC.

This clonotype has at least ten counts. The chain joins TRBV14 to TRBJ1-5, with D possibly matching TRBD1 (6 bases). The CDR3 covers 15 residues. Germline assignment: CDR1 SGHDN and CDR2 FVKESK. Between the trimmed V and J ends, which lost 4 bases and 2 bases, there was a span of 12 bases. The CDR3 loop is CASSPGGGRNQPQHF. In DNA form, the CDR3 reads TGTGCCAGCAGCCCCGGGGGGGGCCGCAATCAGCCCCAGCATTTT. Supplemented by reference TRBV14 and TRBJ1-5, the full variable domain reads EAGVTQFPSHSVIEKGQTVTLRCDPISGHDNLYWYRRVMGKEIKFLLHFVKESKQDESGMPNNRFLAERTGGTYSTLKVQPAELEDSGVYFCASSPGGGRNQPQHFGDGTRLSIL.

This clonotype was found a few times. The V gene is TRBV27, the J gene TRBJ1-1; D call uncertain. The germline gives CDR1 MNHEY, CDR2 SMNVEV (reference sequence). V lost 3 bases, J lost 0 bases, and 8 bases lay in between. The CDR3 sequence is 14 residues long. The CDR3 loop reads CASSFNIMNTEAFF. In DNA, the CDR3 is TGTGCCAGCAGTTTTAACATAATGAACACTGAAGCTTTCTTT.

The CDR3, as DNA: TGTGCCAGCTCACCACGGAATCAGGGTGATGTGAGGGATGGCTACACCTTC. Residues: CASSPRNQGDVRDGYTF. V usage is TRBV18 and J usage is TRBJ1-2; a weak D match, TRBD1 (5 bases). In germline, CDR1 is KGHSH, CDR2 LQKENI. The CDR3 totals 17 residues. V was pared by 1 base and J by 6 bases, with 21 bases between.

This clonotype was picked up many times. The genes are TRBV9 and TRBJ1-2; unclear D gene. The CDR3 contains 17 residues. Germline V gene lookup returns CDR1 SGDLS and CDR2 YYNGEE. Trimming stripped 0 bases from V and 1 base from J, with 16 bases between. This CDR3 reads CASSVDVFTAYNYGYTF. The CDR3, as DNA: TGTGCCAGCAGCGTAGATGTCTTTACAGCCTATAACTATGGCTACACCTTC.

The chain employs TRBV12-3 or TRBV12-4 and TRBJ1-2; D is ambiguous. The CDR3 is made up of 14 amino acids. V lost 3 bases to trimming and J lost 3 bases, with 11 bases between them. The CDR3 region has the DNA TGTGCCAGCAGTTTGGCGAGCCGGTACTATGGCTACACCTTC. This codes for CASSLASRYYGYTF.

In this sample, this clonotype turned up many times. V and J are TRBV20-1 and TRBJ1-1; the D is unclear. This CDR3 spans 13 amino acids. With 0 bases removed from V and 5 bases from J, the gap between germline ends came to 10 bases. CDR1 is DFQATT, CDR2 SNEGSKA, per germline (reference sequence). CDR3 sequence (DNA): TGCAGTGCTAGAGAGGGAGTGGGGACTGAAGCTTTCTTT. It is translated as CSAREGVGTEAFF.

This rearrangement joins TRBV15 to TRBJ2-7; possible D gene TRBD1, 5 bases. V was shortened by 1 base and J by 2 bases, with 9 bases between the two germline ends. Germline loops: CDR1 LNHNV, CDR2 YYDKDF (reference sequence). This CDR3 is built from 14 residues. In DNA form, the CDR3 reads TGTGCCACCAGCAGAGGTACAGGTGCCTACGAGCAGTACTTC. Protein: CATSRGTGAYEQYF.

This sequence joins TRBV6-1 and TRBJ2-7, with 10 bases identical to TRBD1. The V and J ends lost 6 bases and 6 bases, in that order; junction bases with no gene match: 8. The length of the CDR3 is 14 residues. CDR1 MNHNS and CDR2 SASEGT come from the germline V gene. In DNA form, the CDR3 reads TGTGCCAGCAGGCCCGGGACAGGGGAAATCGAGCAGTACTTC. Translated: CASRPGTGEIEQYF.

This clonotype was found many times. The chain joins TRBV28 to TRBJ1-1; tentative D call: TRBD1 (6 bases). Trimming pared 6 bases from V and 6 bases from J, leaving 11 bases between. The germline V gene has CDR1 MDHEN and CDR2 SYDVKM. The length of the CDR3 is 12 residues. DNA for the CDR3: TGTGCCAGCAGGAGGGGGGAGGCTGAAGCTTTCTTT. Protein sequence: CASRRGEAEAFF.

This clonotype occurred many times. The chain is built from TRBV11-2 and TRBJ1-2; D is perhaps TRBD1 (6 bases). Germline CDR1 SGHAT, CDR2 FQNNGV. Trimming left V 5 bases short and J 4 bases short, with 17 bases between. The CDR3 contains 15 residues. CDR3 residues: CASSPRQVLGYGYTF. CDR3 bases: TGTGCCAGCAGCCCGAGACAGGTACTCGGCTATGGCTACACCTTC.

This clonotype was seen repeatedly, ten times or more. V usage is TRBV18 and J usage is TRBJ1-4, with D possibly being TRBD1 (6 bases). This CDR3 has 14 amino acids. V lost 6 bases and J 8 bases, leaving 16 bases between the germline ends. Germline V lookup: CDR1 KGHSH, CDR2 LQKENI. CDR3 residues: CASSQRGAEEKLFF. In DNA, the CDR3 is TGTGCCAGCTCTCAAAGGGGGGCTGAGGAAAAACTGTTTTTT.

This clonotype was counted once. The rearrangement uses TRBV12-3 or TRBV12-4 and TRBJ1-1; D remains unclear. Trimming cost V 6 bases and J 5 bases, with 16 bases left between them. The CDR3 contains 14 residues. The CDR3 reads CASSPDQRRTEAFF. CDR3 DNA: TGTGCCAGCAGCCCAGACCAGAGGAGGACTGAAGCTTTCTTT.

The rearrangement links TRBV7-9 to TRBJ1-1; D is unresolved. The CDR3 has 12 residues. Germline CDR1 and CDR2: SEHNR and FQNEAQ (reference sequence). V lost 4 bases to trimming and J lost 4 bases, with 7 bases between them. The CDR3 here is CASSSLTTEAFF. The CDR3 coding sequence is TGTGCCAGCAGCTCCCTAACCACTGAAGCTTTCTTT.

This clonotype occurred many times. CDR3: CASSLGSRLWTGVHEQYF. The CDR3 DNA reads as TGTGCCAGCAGTTTGGGGTCGCGGTTATGGACAGGGGTCCACGAGCAGTACTTC. The chain uses TRBV27 and TRBJ2-7; 9 positions agree with TRBD1. From germline, CDR1 is MNHEY and CDR2 SMNVEV (reference sequence). The CDR3 totals 18 residues. The trim removed 3 bases at V and 5 bases at J, leaving 17 bases unmatched.

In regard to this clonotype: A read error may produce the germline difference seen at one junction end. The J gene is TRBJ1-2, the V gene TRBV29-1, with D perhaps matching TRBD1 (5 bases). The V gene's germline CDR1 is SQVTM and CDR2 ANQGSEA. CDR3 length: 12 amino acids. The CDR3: CSVGGRYYGYTF. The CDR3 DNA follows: TGCAGCGTTGGGGGCAGGTACTATGGTTACACCTTC.

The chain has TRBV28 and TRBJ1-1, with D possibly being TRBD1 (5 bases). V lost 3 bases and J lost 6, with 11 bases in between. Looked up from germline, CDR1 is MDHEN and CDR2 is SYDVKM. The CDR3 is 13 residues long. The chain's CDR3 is CASSFRGGAEAFF. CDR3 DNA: TGTGCCAGCAGTTTTCGGGGAGGGGCTGAAGCTTTCTTT. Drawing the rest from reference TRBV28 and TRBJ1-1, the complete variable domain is DVKVTQSSRYLVKRTGEKVFLECVQDMDHENMFWYRQDPGLGLRLIYFSYDVKMKEKGDIPEGYSVSREKKERFSLILESASTNQTSMYLCASSFRGGAEAFFGQGTRLTVV.

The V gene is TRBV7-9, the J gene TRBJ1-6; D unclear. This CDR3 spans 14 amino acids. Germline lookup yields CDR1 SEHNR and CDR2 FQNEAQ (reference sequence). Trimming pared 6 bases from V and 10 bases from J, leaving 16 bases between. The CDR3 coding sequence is TGTGCCAGCAGTGAACAAAGGGAAGTCTCACCCCTCCACTTT. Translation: CASSEQREVSPLHF.

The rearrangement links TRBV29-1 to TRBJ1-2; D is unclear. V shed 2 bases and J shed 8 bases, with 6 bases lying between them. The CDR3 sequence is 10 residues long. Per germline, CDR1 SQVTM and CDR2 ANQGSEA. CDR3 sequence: CSVETGGYTF. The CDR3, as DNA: TGCAGCGTTGAAACTGGGGGCTACACCTTC. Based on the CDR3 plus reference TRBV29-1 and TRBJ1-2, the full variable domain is SAVISQKPSRDICQRGTSLTIQCQVDSQVTMMFWYRQQPGQSLTLIATANQGSEATYESGFVIDKFPISRPNLTFSTLTVSNMSPEDSSIYLCSVETGGYTFGSGTRLTVV.

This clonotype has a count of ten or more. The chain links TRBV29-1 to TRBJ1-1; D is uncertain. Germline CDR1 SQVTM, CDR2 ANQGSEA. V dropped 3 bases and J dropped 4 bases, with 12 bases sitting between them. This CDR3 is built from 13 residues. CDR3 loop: CSVDLVWGTEAFF. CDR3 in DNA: TGCAGCGTTGATCTAGTTTGGGGCACTGAAGCTTTCTTT.

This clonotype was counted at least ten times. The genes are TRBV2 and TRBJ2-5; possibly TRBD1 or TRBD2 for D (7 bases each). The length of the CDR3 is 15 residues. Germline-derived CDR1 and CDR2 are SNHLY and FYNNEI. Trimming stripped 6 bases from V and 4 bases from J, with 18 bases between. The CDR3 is CASRSRGGAGETQYF. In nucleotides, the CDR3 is TGTGCCAGCAGGTCCAGGGGGGGGGCAGGAGAGACCCAGTACTTC.

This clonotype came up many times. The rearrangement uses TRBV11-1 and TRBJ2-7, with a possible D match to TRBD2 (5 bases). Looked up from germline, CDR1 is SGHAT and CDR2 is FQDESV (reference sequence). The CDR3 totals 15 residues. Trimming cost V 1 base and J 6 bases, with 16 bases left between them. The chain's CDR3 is CASSLGEGRAAEQYF. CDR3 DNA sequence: TGTGCCAGCAGCTTAGGAGAGGGTAGGGCAGCCGAGCAGTACTTC.

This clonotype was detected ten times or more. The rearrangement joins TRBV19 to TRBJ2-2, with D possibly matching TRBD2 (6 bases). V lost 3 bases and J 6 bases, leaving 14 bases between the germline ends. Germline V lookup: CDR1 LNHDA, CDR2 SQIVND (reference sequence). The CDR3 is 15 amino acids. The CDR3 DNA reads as TGTGCCAGTAGTATCACGTGGCCGGGGGCCGGGGAGCTGTTTTTT. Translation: CASSITWPGAGELFF.

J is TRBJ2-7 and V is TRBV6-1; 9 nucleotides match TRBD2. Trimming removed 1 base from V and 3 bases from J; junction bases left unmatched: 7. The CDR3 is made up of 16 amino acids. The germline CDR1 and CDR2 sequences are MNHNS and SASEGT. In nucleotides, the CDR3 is TGTGCCAGCAGTGAAGGGAGCGGGGGGCTGTACTACGAGCAGTACTTC. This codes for CASSEGSGGLYYEQYF.

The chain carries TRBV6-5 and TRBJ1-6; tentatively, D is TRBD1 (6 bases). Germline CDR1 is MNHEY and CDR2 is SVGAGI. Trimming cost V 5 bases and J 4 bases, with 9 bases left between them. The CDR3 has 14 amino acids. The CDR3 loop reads CASSHGQYNSPLHF. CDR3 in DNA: TGTGCCAGCAGTCACGGACAGTATAATTCACCCCTCCACTTT.

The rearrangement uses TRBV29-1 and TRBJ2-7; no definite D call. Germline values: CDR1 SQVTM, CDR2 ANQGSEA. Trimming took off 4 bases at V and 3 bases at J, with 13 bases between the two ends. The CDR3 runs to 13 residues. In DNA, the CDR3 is TGCAGCGTTGTAAAGGGTTTAGGCTACGAGCAGTACTTC. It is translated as CSVVKGLGYEQYF.

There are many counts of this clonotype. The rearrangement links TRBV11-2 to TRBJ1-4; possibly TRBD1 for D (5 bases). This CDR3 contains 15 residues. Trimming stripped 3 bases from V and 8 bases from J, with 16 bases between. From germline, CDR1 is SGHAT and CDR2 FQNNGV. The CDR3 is CASSFGGTEGEKLFF. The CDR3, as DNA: TGTGCCAGCAGCTTCGGAGGCACCGAGGGGGAAAAACTGTTTTTT.